This TCR beta chain was documented in a study of shared clonotypes between healthy human individuals (dated by TCRdb to about 2020). In terms of the full investigation: The cohort comprised two women and a few men aged 18 to 49 years. For each donor, CD4 naive and CD4 memory were each run on three plates, CD8 naive on two plates, and CD8 memory on one plate. To estimate repertoire size and how much clonotypes are shared between individuals, the study performed deep sequencing of blood TCR repertoires from a few healthy adults. Per donor, leukapheresis produced somewhere between about 0.9 and 9.5 billion PBMCs. To increase sequencing depth and limit assay-specific biases, TCR repertoire library preparation and sequencing were carried out by different laboratories using diverse techniques.

TCR CDR3 regions were amplified from genomic DNA by multiplex PCR using the deep immunoSEQ assay. Extracted genomic DNA from each cell subset was spread evenly across all wells of several immunoSEQ 96-well plates, with each plate serving as a replicate. For sorted subsets, around 200 ng genomic DNA, equal to about 30,000 T cell genomes, was loaded into each replicate PCR. Purified libraries were quantified with a Qubit 3.0 fluorometer, sized on a Bioanalyzer 2100, and re-quantified with the KAPA Library Quantification kit. Every immunoSEQ 96-well plate was sequenced on a dedicated single-read 150-cycle Illumina NextSeq 550 flow cell. Per the source publication's procedure: Because the immunoSEQ output included only junctional sequences and no quality scores, the filtering could not be the same as the filtering used for full-length reads. Sequences were annotated with PyIR, a Python wrapper for IgBLAST v1.9, using IMGT germline references to assign V/J genes and CDR3. Reads were removed for weak V/J assignments (E-value above 1e-6), missing CDR3, stop codons, out-of-frame junctions, or ambiguous translated residues. V3J clonotypes were defined as sequences sharing an identical inferred V gene, J gene, and CDR3 amino acid sequence. Percentage overlap between repertoires was calculated by dividing the number of shared unique clonotypes by the size of the smaller repertoire. Richness of each repertoire was evaluated using RTK rarefaction, the Chao1 estimator, and Recon v2.1 estimates of unobserved clonotypes. Generation probabilities were computed with OLGA for all TCRbeta clonotypes obtained by the gDNA method from four donors. The table comes from immuneACCESS by way of TCRdb, which keeps in-frame sequences with V and J called. Part of the clones is missing from these tables; in studies checked, under half for an unresolved V gene and the rest for unknown reasons. V and J calls and clone size are copied from that table; D and trimming were computed from the DNA. This sample lists about 2.4 million clones; more than 90% were detected once. Roughly 0.13% of the sample comes from the top ten.

Comments on this clone: Its specific antigen is unknown. No per-base quality is available; no much larger clone lies one base away.

Donors were healthy HIV-negative adults with no recently reported acute infections or vaccinations. Every donor was a Caucasian adult residing in Nashville, Tennessee, USA. Magnetic negative selection was used to enrich CD4+ T cells, after which naive cells were positively selected on CD45RA and the negative fraction became the memory subset. Blood was collected by leukapheresis, and PBMCs were isolated by Ficoll-Histopaque density gradient centrifugation and then cryopreserved in liquid nitrogen vapor phase. Analytical flow cytometry was used to check the purity and quantity of each magnetically sorted T cell population. Each sorted fraction had its genomic DNA isolated and then quantified by UV absorbance on a Nanodrop 2000c. General findings and caveats noted by the study authors: The small number of donors limited the genetic and exposure-history diversity represented. Rarefaction of sorted-subset datasets indicated incomplete sequencing despite the large sequencing depth. Only blood was sampled, and tissue TCR repertoires likely differ from those in blood. Pairwise subsampling led to the expectation that sequencing depth would affect the degree of clonotype sharing among donors. Naive subsets generally had larger estimated clonotype richness than memory subsets did. Higher generation probabilities were observed for clonotypes shared by all four sorted-subset donors than for non-shared clonotypes. When several donors were compared, the shared fraction of clonotypes was roughly 5% for naive CD4, around 4% for naive CD8, roughly 2.3% for memory CD4, and roughly 0.43% for memory CD8.

Sequencing used naive CD4+ T cells sorted from blood. The cell subset or site label here, explained by the study, means: CD45RA+ positively selected. This TCR came from a man between 18 and 29 years old in good health.

The CDR3 region reads CASSKGGNPWPHLKTDTQYF. The DNA sequence reads TGTGCCAGCAGCAAAGGTGGTAACCCCTGGCCCCACCTTAAAACAGATACGCAGTATTTT. In this chain, TRBV21-1 is recombined with TRBJ2-3; the table's D gene call, TRBD1, was not cross checked with the DNA. TRBV21-1 corresponds to a pseudogene. The CDR3 numbers 20 residues from cysteine through phenylalanine. Only the CDR3 part of the read is kept: 60 bases, read in frame from the first base.